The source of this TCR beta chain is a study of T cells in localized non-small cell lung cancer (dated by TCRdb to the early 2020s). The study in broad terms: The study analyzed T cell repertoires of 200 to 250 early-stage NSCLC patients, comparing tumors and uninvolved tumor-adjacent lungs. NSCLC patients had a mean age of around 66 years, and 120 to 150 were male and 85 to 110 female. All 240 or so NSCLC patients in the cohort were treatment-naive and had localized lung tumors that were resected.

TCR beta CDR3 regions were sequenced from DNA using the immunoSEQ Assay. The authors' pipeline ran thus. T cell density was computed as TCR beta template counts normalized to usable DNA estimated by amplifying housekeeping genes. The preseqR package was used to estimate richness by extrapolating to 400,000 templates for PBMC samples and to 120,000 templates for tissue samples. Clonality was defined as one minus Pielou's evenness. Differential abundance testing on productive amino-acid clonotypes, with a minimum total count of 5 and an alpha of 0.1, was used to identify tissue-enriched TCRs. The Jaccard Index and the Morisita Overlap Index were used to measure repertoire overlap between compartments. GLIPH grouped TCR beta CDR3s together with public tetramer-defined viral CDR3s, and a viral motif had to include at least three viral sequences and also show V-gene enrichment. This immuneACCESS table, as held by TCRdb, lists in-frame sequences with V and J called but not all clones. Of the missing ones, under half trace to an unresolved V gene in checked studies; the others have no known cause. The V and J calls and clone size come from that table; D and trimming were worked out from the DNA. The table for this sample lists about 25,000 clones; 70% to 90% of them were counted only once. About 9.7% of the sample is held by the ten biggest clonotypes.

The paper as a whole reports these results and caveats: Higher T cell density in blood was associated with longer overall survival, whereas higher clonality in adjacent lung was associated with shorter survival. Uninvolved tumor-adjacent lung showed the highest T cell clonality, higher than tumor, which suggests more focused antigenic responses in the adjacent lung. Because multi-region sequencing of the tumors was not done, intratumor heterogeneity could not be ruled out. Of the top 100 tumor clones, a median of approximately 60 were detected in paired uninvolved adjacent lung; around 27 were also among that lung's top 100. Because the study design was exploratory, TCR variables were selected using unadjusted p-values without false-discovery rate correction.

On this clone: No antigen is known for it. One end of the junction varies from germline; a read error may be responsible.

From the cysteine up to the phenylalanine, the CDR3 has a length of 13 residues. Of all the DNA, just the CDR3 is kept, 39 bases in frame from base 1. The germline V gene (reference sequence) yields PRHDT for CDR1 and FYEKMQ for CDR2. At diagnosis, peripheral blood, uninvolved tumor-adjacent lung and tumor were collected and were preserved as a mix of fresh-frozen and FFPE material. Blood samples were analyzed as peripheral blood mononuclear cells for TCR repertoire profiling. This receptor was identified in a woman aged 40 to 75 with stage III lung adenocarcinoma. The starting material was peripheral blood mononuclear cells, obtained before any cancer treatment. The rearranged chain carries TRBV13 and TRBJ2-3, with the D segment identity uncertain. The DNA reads TGTGCCAGCAGTTTAGCATTACTAGATACGCAGTATTTT. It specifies CASSLALLDTQYF.